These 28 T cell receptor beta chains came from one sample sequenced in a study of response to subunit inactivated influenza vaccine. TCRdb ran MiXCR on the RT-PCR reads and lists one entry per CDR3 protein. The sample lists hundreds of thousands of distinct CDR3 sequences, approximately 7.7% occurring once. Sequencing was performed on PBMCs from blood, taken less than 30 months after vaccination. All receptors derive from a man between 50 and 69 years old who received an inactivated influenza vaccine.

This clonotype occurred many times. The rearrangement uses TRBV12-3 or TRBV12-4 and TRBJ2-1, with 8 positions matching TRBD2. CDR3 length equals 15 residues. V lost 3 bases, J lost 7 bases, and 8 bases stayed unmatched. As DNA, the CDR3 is TGTGCCAGCAGTTTCTTCCAGCGGGAGAGAAATGAGCAGTTCTTC. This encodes CASSFFQRERNEQFF.

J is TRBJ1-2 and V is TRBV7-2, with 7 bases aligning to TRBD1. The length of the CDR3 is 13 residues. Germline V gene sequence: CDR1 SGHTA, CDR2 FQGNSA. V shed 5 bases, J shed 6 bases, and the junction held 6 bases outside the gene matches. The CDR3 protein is CASSPDRRDGYTF. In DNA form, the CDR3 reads TGTGCCAGCAGCCCGGACAGGAGAGATGGCTACACCTTC.

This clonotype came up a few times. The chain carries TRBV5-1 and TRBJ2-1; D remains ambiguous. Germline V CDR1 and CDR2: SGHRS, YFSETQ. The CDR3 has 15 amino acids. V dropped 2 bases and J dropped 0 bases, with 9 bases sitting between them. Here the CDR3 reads CASSFELYSYNEQFF. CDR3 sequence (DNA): TGCGCCAGCAGCTTTGAGTTGTACTCCTACAATGAGCAGTTCTTC. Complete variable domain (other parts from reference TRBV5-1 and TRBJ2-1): KAGVTQTPRYLIKTRGQQVTLSCSPISGHRSVSWYQQTPGQGLQFLFEYFSETQRNKGNFPGRFSGRQFSNSRSEMNVSTLELGDSALYLCASSFELYSYNEQFFGPGTRLTVL.

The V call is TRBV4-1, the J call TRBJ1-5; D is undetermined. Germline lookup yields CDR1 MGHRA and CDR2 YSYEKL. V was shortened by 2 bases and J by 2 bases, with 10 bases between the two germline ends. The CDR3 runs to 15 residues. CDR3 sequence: CASSQTSWGNQPQHF. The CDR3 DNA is TGCGCCAGCAGCCAAACAAGCTGGGGCAATCAGCCCCAGCATTTT.

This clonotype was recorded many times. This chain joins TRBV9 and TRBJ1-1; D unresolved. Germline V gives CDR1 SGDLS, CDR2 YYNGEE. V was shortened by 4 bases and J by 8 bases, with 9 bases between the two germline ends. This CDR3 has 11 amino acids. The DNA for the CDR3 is TGTGCCAGCAGCCCGACAAGAGAAGCTTTCTTT. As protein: CASSPTREAFF.

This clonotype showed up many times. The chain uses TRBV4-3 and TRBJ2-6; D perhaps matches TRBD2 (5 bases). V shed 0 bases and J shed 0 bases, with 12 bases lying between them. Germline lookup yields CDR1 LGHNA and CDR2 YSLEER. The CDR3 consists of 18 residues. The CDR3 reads CASSQDEGPLSGANVLTF. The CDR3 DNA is TGCGCCAGCAGCCAAGACGAGGGCCCCCTCTCTGGGGCCAACGTCCTGACTTTC.

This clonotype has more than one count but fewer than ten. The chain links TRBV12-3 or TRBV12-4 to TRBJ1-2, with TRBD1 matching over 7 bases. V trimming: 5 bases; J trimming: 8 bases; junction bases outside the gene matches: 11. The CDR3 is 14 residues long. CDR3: CASSQQTGSFGYTF. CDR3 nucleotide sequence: TGTGCCAGCAGTCAGCAGACAGGGTCTTTCGGCTACACCTTC.

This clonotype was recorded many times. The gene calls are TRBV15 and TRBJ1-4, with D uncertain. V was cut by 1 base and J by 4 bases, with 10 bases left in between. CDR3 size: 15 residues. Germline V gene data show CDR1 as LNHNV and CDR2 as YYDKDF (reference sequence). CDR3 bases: TGTGCCACCAGCAGAGTGTTCCAAGATAATGAAAAACTGTTTTTT. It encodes CATSRVFQDNEKLFF.

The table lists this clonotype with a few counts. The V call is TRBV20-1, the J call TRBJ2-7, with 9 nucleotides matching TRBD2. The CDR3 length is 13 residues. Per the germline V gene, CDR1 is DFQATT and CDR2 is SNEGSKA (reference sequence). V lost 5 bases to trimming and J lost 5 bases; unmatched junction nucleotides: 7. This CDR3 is CSAQAGGRDEQYF. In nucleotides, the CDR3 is TGCAGTGCTCAAGCGGGAGGAAGAGACGAGCAGTACTTC.

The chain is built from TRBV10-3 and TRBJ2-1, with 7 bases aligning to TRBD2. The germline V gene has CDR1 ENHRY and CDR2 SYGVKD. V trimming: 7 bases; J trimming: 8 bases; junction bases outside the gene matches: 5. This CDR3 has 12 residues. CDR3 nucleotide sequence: TGTGCCATCAATAAGGCGGGAGATGAGCAGTTCTTC. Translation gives CAINKAGDEQFF.

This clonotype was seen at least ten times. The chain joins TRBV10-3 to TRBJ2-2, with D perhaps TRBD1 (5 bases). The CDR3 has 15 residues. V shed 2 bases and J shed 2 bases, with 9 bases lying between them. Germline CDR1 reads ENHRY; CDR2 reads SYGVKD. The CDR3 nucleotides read TGTGCCATCAGTGAGGGACGGACAAACACCGGGGAGCTGTTTTTT. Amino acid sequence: CAISEGRTNTGELFF.

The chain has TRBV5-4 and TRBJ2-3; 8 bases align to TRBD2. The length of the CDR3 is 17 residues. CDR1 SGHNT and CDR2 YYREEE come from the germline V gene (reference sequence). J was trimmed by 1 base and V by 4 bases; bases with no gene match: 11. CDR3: CASSHAPGTSGTDTQYF. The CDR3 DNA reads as TGTGCCAGCAGCCACGCCCCCGGGACTAGTGGCACAGATACGCAGTATTTT.

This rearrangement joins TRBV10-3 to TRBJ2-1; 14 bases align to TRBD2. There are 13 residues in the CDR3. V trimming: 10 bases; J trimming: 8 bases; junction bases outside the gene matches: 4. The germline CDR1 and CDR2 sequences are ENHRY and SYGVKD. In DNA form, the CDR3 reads TGTGCCACCAGACTAGCGGGAGGGGATGAGCAGTTCTTC. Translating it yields CATRLAGGDEQFF.

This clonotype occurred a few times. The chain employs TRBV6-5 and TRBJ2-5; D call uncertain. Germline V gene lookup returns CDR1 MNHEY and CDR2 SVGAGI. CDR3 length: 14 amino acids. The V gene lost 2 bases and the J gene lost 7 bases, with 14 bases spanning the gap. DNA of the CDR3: TGTGCCAGCAGTTACGCCGCGGTTCCAGGGACCCAGTACTTC. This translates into CASSYAAVPGTQYF.

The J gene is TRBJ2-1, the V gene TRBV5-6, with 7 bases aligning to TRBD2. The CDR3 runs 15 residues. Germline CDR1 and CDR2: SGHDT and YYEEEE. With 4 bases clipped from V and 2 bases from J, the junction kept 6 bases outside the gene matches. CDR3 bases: TGTGCCAGCAGCCCGCCGGGGGGAACCTACAATGAGCAGTTCTTC. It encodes CASSPPGGTYNEQFF.

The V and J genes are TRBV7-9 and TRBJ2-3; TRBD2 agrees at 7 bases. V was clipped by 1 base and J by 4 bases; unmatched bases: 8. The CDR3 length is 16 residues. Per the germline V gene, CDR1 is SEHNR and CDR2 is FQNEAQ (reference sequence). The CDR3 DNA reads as TGTGCCAGCAGCTTAGATGCGGGAGCGAGAGCAGATACGCAGTATTTT. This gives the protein CASSLDAGARADTQYF. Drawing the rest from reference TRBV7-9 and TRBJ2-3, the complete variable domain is DTGVSQNPRHKITKRGQNVTFRCDPISEHNRLYWYRQTLGQGPEFLTYFQNEAQLEKSRLLSDRFSAERPKGSFSTLEIQRTEQGDSAMYLCASSLDAGARADTQYFGPGTRLTVL.

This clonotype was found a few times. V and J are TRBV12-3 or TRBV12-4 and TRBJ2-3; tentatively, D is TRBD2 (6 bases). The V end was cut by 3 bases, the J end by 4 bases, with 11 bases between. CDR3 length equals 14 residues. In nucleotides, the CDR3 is TGTGCCAGCAGTTTCGGGAGTCAGGCAGATACGCAGTATTTT. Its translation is CASSFGSQADTQYF.

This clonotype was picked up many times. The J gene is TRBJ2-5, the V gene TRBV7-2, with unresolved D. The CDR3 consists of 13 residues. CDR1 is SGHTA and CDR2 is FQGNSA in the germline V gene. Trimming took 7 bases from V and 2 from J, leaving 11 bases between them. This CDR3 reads CASTFDRQETQYF. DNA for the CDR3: TGTGCCAGCACCTTCGATCGGCAAGAGACCCAGTACTTC.

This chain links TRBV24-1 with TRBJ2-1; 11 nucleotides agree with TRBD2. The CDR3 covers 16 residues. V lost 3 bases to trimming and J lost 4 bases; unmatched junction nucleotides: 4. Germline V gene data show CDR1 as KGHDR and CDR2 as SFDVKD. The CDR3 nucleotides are TGTGCCACCAGTGATATTAGCGGGGGGGTTTACAATGAGCAGTTCTTC. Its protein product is CATSDISGGVYNEQFF.

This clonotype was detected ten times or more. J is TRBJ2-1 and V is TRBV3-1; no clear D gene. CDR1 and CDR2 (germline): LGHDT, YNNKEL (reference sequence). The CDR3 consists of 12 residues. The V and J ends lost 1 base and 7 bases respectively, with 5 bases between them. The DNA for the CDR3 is TGTGCCAGCAGCCAAGTTGTGAATGAGCAGTTCTTC. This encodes CASSQVVNEQFF.

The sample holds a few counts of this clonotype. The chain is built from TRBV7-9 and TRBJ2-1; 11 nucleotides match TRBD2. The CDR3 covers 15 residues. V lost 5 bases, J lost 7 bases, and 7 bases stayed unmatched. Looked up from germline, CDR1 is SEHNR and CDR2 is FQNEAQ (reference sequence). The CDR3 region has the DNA TGTGCCAGCAGCCCTAGCGGGAGGCAGCTAAATGAGCAGTTCTTC. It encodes CASSPSGRQLNEQFF.

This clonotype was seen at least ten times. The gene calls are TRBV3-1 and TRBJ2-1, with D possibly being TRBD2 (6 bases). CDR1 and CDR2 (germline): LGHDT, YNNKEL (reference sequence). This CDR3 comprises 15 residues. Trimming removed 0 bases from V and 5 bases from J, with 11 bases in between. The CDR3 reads CASSQDGGAHNEQFF. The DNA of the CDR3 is TGTGCCAGCAGCCAAGATGGAGGGGCCCACAATGAGCAGTTCTTC.

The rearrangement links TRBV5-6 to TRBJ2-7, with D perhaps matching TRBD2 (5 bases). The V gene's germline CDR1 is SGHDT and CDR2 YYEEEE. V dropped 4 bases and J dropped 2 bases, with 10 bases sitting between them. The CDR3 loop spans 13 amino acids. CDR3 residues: CASSTGIPYEQYF. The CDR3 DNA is TGTGCCAGCAGCACCGGGATTCCCTACGAGCAGTACTTC.

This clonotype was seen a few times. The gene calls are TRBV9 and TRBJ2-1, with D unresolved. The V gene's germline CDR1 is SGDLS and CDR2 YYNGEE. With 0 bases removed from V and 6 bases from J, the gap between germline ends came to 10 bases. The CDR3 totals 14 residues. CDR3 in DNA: TGTGCCAGCAGCGTAGACGGTAGGAGCAATGAGCAGTTCTTC. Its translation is CASSVDGRSNEQFF.

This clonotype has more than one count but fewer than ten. CDR3: CSVEARGLKTQYF. The CDR3, as DNA: TGCAGCGTTGAAGCCAGGGGGCTGAAGACCCAGTACTTC. The chain is built from TRBV29-1 and TRBJ2-5; 8 nucleotides line up with TRBD1. The length of the CDR3 is 13 residues. The ends lost 1 base at V and 6 bases at J; junction bases unmatched: 4. The germline CDR1 and CDR2 sequences are SQVTM and ANQGSEA.

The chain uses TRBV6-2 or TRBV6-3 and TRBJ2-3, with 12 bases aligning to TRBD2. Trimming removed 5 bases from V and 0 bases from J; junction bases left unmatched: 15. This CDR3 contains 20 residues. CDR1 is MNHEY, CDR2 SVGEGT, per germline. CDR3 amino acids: CASSPSLSSGGARSTDTQYF. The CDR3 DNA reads TGTGCCAGCAGTCCTTCCCTATCTAGCGGGGGGGCCAGGAGCACAGATACGCAGTATTTT.

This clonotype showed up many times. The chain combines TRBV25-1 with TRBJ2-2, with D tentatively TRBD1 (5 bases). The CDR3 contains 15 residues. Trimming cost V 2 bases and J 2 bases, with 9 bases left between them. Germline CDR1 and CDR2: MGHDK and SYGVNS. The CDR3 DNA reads TGTGCCAGCAGTGAAGGACACAAAAACACCGGGGAGCTGTTTTTT. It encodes CASSEGHKNTGELFF.

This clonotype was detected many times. The CDR3 sequence is CASSALSKYEQYF. CDR3 coding DNA: TGTGCCAGCAGTGCTCTCTCCAAATACGAGCAGTACTTC. The V and J genes are TRBV6-1 and TRBJ2-7; no definite D call. Trimming pared 4 bases from V and 4 bases from J, leaving 11 bases between. Per germline, CDR1 MNHNS and CDR2 SASEGT. This CDR3 contains 13 residues.